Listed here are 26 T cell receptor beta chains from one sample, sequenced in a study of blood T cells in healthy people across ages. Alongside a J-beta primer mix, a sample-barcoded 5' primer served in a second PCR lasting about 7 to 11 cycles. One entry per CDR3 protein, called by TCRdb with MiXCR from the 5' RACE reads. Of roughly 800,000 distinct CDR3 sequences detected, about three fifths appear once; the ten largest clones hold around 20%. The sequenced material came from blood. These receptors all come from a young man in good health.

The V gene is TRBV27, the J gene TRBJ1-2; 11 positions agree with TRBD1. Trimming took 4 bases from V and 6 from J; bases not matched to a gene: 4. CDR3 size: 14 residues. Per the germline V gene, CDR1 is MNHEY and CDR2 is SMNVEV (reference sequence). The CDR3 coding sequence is TGTGCCAGCAGTTCTTGGACAGGGGGCGATGGCTACACCTTC. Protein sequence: CASSSWTGGDGYTF.

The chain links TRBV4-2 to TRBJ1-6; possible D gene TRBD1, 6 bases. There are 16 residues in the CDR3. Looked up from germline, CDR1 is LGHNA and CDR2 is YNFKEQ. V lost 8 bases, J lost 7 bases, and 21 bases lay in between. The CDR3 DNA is TGTGCCAGCCGCCCCGGTGGGGGGCTCCCCAATTCACCCCTCCACTTT. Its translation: CASRPGGGLPNSPLHF.

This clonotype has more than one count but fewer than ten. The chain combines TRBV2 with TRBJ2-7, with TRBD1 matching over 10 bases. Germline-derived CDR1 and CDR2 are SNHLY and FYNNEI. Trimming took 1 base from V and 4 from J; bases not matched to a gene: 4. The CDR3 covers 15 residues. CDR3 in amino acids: CASSEVGTGEYEQYF. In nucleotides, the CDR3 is TGTGCCAGCAGTGAAGTCGGGACAGGGGAATACGAGCAGTACTTC.

The CDR3 nucleotides read TGCAGCGTTGAAGCAGCCCTGAACACTGAAGCTTTCTTT. Amino acid sequence: CSVEAALNTEAFF. The rearrangement uses TRBV29-1 and TRBJ1-1; no definite D call. Germline V gene lookup returns CDR1 SQVTM and CDR2 ANQGSEA. V lost 1 base, J lost 0 bases, and 6 bases lay in between. CDR3 size: 13 residues.

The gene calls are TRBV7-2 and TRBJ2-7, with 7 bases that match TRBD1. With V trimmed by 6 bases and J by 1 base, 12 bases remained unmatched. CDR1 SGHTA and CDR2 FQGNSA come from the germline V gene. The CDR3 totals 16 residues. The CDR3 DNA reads TGTGCCAGCAGACTTACTGGGACAGTTAGTTCCTACGAGCAGTACTTC. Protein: CASRLTGTVSSYEQYF.

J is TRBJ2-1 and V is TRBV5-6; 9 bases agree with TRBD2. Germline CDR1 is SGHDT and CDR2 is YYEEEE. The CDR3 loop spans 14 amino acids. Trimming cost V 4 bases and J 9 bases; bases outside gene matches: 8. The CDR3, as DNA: TGTGCCAGCAGCGTGCCGGGACTAGCAGTTGAGCAGTTCTTC. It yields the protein CASSVPGLAVEQFF. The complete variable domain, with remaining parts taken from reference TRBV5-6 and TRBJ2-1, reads DAGVTQSPTHLIKTRGQQVTLRCSPKSGHDTVSWYQQALGQGPQFIFQYYEEEERQRGNFPDRFSGHQFPNYSSELNVNALLLGDSALYLCASSVPGLAVEQFFGPGTRLTVL.

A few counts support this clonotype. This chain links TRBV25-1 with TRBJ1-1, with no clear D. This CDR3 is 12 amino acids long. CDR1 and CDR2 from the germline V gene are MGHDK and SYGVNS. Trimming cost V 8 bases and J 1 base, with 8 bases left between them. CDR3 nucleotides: TGTGCCAGCCGCGATTGGAACACTGAAGCTTTCTTT. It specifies CASRDWNTEAFF.

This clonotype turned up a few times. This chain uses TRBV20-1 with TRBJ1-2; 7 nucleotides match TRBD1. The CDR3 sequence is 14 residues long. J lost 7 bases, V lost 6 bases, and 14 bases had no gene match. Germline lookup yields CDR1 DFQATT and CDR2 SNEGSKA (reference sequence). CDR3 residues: CSANPRQGTGGYTF. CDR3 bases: TGCAGTGCCAATCCCCGACAGGGTACGGGTGGCTACACCTTC.

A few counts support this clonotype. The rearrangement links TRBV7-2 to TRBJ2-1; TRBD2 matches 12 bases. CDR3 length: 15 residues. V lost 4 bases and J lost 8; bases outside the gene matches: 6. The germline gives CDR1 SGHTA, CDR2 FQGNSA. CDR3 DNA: TGTGCCAGCAGCTGTGTCCTAGCGGGAGGGGATGAGCAGTTCTTC. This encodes CASSCVLAGGDEQFF.

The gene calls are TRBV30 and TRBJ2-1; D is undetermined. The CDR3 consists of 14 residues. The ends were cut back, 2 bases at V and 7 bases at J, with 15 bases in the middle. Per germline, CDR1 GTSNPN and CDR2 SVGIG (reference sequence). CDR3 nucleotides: TGTGCCTGGAGTTTATATCCGTTCCGAAATGAGCAGTTCTTC. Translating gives CAWSLYPFRNEQFF. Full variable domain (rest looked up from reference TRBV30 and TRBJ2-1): SQTIHQWPATLVQPVGSPLSLECTVEGTSNPNLYWYRQAAGRGLQLLFYSVGIGQISSEVPQNLSASRPQDRQFILSSKKLLLSDSGFYLCAWSLYPFRNEQFFGPGTRLTVL.

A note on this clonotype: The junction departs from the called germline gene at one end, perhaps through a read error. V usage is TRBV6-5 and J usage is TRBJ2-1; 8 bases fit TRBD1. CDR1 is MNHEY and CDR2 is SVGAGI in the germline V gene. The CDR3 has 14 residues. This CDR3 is CASRTGGNYDEQFF. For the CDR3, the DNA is TGTGCCAGCAGAACAGGGGGGAACTACGATGAGCAGTTCTTC.

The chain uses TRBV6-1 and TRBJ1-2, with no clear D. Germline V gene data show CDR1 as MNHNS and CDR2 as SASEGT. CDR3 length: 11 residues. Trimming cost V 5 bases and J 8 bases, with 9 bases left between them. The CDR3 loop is CASSTSAGYTF. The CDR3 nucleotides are TGTGCCAGCAGTACCTCAGCGGGCTACACCTTC.

CDR3 sequence reads: CASSLEGRGTTDTQYF. The CDR3 DNA follows: TGTGCCAGCAGCTTAGAGGGAAGGGGGACCACAGATACGCAGTATTTT. The rearrangement links TRBV7-6 to TRBJ2-3, with TRBD1 as a possible D gene (6 bases). The V gene's germline CDR1 is SGHVS and CDR2 FNYEAQ. CDR3 length equals 16 residues. The V and J ends lost 1 base and 2 bases respectively, with 13 bases between them.

CDR3 in amino acids: CSASRSGNRYEQYF. DNA of the CDR3: TGCAGTGCTAGTCGCTCAGGGAATCGTTACGAGCAGTACTTC. The genes are TRBV20-1 and TRBJ2-7, with a tentative D call TRBD1 (5 bases). This CDR3 has 14 residues. Trimming removed 3 bases at V and 4 bases at J, with 16 bases between. Germline V gene data show CDR1 as DFQATT and CDR2 as SNEGSKA (reference sequence).

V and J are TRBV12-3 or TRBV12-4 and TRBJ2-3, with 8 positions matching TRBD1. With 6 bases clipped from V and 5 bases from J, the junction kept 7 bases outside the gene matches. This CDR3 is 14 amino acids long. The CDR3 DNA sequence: TGTGCCAGCAGCGGACAGGGTTTTGTAGATACGCAGTATTTT. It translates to CASSGQGFVDTQYF.

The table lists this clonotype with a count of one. The DNA of the CDR3 is TGTGCCAGCAGCTTAGCTCTCGGGGGGCGTCTATCCTACGAGCAGTACTTC. This codes for CASSLALGGRLSYEQYF. The chain combines TRBV7-2 with TRBJ2-7, with D tentatively TRBD2 (7 bases). From germline, CDR1 is SGHTA and CDR2 FQGNSA. This CDR3 comprises 17 residues. Trimming cost V 0 bases and J 1 base, with 16 bases left between them.

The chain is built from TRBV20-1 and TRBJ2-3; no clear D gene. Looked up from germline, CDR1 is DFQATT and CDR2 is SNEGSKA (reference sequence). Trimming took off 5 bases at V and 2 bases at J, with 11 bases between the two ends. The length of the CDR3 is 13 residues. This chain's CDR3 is CSAPPSSTDTQYF. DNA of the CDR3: TGCAGTGCTCCACCCTCCTCCACAGATACGCAGTATTTT.

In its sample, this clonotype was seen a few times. CDR3 bases: TGTGCCAGCAGTTTATGGGCAACGGGACTCTCCCCCGGGAATGAGCAGTTCTTC. The encoded protein is CASSLWATGLSPGNEQFF. V usage is TRBV27 and J usage is TRBJ2-1; a weak D match, TRBD2 (6 bases). Germline CDR1 is MNHEY and CDR2 is SMNVEV (reference sequence). This CDR3 has 18 amino acids. V shed 1 base and J shed 7 bases, with 23 bases lying between them.

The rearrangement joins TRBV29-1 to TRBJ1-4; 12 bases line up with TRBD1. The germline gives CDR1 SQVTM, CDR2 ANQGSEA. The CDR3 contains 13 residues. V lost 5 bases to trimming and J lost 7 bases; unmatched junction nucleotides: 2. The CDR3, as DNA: TGCAGCGTTTGGGACAGGGGGCTTGAAAAACTGTTTTTT. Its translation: CSVWDRGLEKLFF.

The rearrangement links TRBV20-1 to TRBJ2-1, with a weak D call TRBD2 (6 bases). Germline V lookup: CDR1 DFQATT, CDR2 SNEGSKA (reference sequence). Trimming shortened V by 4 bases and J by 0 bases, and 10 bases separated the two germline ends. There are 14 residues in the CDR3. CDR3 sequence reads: CSAIGGSSYNEQFF. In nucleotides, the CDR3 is TGCAGTGCTATTGGGGGGAGCTCCTACAATGAGCAGTTCTTC.

In DNA, the CDR3 is TGCAGCGTCGCGGACAGGGAGGTTCTGTACGAGCAGTACTTC. It translates to CSVADREVLYEQYF. This rearrangement joins TRBV29-1 to TRBJ2-7, with 8 nucleotides matching TRBD1. V dropped 6 bases and J dropped 4; count of bases not matched to a gene: 11. CDR3 length: 14 amino acids. Germline V gene data show CDR1 as SQVTM and CDR2 as ANQGSEA.

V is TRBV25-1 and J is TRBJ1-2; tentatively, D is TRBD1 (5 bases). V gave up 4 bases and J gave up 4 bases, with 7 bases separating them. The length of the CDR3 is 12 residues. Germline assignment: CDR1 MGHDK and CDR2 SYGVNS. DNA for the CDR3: TGTGCCAGCAGTGTCGACAGCTATGGCTACACCTTC. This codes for CASSVDSYGYTF.

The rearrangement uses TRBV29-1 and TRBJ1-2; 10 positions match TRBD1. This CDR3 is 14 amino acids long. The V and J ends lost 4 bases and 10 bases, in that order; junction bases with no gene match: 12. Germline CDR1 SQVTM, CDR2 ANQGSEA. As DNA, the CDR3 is TGCAGCGTTGTTCCGGAAGGACGACAGGGGGCCTACACCTTC. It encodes CSVVPEGRQGAYTF.

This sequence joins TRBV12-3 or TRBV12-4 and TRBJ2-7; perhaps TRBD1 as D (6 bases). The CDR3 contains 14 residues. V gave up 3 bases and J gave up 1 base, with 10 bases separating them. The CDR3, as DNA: TGTGCCAGCAGTTTCGGGACATGGTCCTACGAGCAGTACTTC. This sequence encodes CASSFGTWSYEQYF.

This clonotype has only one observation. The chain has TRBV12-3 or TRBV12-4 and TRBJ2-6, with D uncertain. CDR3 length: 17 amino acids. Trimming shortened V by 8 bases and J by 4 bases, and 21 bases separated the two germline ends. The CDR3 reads CASSHKSRPRGANVLTF. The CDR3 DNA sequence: TGTGCCAGCTCTCATAAATCACGCCCACGGGGGGCCAACGTCCTGACTTTC.

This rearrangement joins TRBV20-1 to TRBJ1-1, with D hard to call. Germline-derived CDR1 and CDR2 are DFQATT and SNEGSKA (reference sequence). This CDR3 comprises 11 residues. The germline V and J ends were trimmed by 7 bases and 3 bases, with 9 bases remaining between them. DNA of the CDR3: TGCAGTGTGGCAAGGGACACTGAAGCTTTCTTT. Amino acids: CSVARDTEAFF.